This T cell receptor beta chain originates from a study of blood T cells in healthy people across ages. Study information: Template switching recovered approximately one barcoded beta molecule for every two T cells.

Details on this clonotype: Its antigen is unidentified.

For the second PCR, which ran for 7 to 11 cycles, a sample-barcoded 5' primer and a J-beta primer mix were used. MiXCR was run by TCRdb on the 5' RACE reads, yielding one entry per CDR3 protein. The sample comprises over 1,500,000 distinct CDR3 sequences, less than 50% of which are singletons, and approximately 2% rests with the top ten. Peripheral blood from each donor was collected in a volume of 8 to 10 milliliters. V was clipped by 5 bases and J by 7 bases; unmatched bases: 6. The V gene's germline CDR1 is LGHDT and CDR2 YNNKEL (reference sequence). The CDR3 runs to 14 residues. Study-level results: Not knowing donor CMV status may have confounded expanded clonotype changes. Unsorted PBMCs blocked a conclusive comparison of naive and antigen-experienced cells.

The sequence was collected from a woman between 35 and 50 years old in good health. Sequenced input: blood. This sequence joins TRBV3-1 and TRBJ1-4; TRBD1 matches 8 bases. The CDR3 bases are TGTGCCAGCAGCTTGGACAGGGATGGTGAAAAACTGTTTTTT. Translation: CASSLDRDGEKLFF.